This TCR beta chain was identified in a study of long-term antiretroviral therapy in people with HIV. Researchers report immunoSEQ v3.0 was run at survey level. Measured with immunoSEQ multiplex PCR; TCRdb has only the in-frame clones, and not every one. The profile covers approximately 22,000 clones, with approximately 84% appearing a single time and around 20% taken by the ten largest. Donors needed at least one pre-ART PBMC sample plus at least two post-ART samples. HIV-positive participants were all treated in the United States. Germline CDR1 is SQVTM and CDR2 is ANQGSEA. Trimming pared 3 bases from V and 5 bases from J, leaving 8 bases between. This CDR3 is built from 11 residues.

V is TRBV29-1 and J is TRBJ2-7; a possible D gene is TRBD1 (6 bases). The material sequenced was unsorted PBMCs, taken 0.5 years before starting antiretroviral therapy. The origin of this receptor is a man aged 35 to 55 with HIV. CDR3 coding DNA: TGCAGCGTTGACACAGGGAACGAGCAGTACTTC. This gives the protein CSVDTGNEQYF.